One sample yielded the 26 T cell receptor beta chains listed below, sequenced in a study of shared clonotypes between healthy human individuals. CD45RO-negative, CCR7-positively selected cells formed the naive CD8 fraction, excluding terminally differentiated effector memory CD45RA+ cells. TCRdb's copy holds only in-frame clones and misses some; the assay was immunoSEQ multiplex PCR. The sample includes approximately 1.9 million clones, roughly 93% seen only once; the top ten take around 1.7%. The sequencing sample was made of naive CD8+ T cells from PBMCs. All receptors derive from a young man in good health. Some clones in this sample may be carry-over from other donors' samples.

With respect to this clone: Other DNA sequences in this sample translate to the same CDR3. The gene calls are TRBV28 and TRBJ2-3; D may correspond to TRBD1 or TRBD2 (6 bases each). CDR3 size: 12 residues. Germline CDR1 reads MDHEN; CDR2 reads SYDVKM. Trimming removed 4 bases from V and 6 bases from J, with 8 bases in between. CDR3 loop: CASSWGADTQYF. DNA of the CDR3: TGTGCCAGCAGTTGGGGGGCGGATACGCAGTATTTT.

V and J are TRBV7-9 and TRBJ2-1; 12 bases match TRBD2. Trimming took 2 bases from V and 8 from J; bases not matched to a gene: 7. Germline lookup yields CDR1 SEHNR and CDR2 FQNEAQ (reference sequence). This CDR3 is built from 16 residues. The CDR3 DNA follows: TGTGCCAGCAGCTTACTGGCTAGCGGGAGGGTCGATGAGCAGTTCTTC. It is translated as CASSLLASGRVDEQFF.

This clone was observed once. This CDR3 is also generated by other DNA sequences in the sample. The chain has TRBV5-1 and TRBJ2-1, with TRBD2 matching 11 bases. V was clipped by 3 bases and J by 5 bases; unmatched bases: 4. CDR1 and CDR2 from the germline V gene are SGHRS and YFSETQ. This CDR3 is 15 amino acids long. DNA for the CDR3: TGCGCCAGCAGCTCACTAGCGGGGGTAAACAATGAGCAGTTCTTC. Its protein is CASSSLAGVNNEQFF.

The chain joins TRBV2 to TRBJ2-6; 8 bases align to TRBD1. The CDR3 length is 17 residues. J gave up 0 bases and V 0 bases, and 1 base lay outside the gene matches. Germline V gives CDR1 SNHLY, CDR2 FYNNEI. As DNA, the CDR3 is TGTGCCAGCAGTGAAGCTACAGGGGGCTCTGGGGCCAACGTCCTGACTTTC. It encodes CASSEATGGSGANVLTF.

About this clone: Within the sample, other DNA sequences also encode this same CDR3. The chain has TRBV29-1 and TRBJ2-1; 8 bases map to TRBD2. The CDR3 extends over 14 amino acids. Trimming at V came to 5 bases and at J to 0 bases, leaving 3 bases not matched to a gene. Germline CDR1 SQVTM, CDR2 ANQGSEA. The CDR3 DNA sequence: TGCAGCGTTCGGGCGGGGGGCTCCTACAATGAGCAGTTCTTC. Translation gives CSVRAGGSYNEQFF.

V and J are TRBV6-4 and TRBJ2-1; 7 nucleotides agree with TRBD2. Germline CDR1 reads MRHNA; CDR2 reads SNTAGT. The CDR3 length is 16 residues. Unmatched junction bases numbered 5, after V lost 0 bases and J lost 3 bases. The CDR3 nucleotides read TGTGCCAGCAGTGACTCCTGGCTAGCGGACTACAATGAGCAGTTCTTC. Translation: CASSDSWLADYNEQFF.

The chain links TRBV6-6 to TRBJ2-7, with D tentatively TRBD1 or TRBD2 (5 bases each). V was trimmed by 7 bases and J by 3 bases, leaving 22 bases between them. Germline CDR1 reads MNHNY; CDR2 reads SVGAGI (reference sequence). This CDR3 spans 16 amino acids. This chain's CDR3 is CASTWTRDAINYEQYF. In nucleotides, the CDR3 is TGTGCCAGCACCTGGACTCGGGACGCAATAAACTACGAGCAGTACTTC.

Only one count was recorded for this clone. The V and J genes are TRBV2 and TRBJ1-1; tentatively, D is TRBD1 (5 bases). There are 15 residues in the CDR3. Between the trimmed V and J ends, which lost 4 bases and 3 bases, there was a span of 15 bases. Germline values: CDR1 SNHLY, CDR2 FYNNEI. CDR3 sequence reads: CASSVWGTRDTEAFF. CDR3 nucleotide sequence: TGTGCCAGCAGTGTTTGGGGGACGAGGGACACTGAAGCTTTCTTT.

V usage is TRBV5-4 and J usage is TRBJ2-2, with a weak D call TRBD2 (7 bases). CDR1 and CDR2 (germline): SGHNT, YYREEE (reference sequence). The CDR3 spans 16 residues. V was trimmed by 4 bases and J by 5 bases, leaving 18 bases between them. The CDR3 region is CASSPRGGLVTGELFF. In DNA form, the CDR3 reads TGTGCCAGCAGCCCGAGGGGGGGATTGGTGACCGGGGAGCTGTTTTTT.

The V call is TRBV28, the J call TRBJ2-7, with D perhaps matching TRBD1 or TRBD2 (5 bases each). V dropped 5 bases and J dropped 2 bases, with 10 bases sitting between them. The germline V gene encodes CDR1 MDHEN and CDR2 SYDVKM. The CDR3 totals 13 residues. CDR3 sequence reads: CASSGTLTYEQYF. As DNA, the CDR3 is TGTGCCAGCAGTGGGACCCTGACCTACGAGCAGTACTTC.

In DNA form, the CDR3 reads TGTGCCAGCAGTATACGACAGGAGGCGACCGTCGAGCAGTACTTC. Translation: CASSIRQEATVEQYF. V and J are TRBV28 and TRBJ2-7, with TRBD1 as a possible D gene (6 bases). CDR1 MDHEN and CDR2 SYDVKM come from the germline V gene. Trimming stripped 5 bases from V and 6 bases from J, with 20 bases between. This CDR3 spans 15 amino acids.

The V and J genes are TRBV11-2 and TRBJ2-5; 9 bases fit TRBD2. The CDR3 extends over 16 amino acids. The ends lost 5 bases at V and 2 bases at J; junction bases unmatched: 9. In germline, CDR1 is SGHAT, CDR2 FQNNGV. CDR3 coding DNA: TGTGCCAGCAGCATCGGGACTAGCTGGGGACAAGAGACCCAGTACTTC. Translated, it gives CASSIGTSWGQETQYF.

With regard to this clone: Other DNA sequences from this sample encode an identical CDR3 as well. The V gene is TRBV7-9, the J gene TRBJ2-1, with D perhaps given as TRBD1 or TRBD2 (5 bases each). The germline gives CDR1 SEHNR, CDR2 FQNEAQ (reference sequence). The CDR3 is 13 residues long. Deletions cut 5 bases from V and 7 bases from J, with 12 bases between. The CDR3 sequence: CASSPGTANEQFF. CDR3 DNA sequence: TGTGCCAGCAGCCCCGGGACCGCTAATGAGCAGTTCTTC.

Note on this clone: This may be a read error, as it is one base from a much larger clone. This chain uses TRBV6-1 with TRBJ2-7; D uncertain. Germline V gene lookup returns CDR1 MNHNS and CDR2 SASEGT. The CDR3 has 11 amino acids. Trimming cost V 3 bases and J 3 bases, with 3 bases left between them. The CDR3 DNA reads TGTGCCAGCAGTGACATCTACGAGCAGTACTTC. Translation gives CASSDIYEQYF.

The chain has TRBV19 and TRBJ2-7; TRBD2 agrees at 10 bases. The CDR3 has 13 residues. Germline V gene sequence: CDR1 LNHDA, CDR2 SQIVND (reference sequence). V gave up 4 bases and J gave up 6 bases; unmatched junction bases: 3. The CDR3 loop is CASSRGLASEQYF. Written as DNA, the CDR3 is TGTGCCAGTAGTAGGGGACTAGCGTCCGAGCAGTACTTC.

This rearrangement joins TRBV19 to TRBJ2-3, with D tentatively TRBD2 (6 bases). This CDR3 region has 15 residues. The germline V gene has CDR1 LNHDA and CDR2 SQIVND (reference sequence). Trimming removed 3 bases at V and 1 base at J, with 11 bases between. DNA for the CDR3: TGTGCCAGTAGTATCCGGGACTCCCGCACAGATACGCAGTATTTT. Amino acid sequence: CASSIRDSRTDTQYF.

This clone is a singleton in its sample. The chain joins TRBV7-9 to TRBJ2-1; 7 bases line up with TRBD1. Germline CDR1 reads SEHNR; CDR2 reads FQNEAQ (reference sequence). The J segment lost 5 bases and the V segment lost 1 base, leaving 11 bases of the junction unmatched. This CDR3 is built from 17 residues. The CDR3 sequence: CASSLGFRGQRNNEQFF. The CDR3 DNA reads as TGTGCCAGCAGCTTAGGATTTAGGGGACAGAGAAACAATGAGCAGTTCTTC.

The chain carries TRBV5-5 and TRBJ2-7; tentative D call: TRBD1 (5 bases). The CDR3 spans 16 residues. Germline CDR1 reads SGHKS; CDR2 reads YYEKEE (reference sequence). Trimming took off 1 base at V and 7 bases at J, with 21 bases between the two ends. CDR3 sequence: CASSLIFVGAAREQYF. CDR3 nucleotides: TGTGCCAGCAGCTTGATTTTCGTTGGGGCAGCGCGAGAGCAGTACTTC.

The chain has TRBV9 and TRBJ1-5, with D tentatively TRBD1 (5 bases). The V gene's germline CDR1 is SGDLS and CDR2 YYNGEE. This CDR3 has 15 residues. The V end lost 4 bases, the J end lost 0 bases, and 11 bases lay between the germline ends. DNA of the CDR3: TGTGCCAGCAGCCTAGAAGGGGTTAGCAATCAGCCCCAGCATTTT. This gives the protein CASSLEGVSNQPQHF.

CDR3 protein: CATSRDFSGRRNEQFF. In nucleotides, the CDR3 is TGTGCCACCAGCAGAGATTTTAGCGGGAGGAGGAATGAGCAGTTCTTC. The V and J genes are TRBV15 and TRBJ2-1; 10 bases line up with TRBD2. This CDR3 contains 16 residues. Per the germline V gene, CDR1 is LNHNV and CDR2 is YYDKDF (reference sequence). Germline trimming cut 0 bases from V and 7 bases from J; bases unmatched to any gene: 6.

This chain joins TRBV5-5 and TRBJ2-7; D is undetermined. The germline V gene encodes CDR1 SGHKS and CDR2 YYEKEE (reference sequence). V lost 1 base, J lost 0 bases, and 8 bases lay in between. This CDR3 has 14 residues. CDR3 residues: CASSLSRSSYEQYF. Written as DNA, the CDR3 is TGTGCCAGCAGCTTGAGCAGGTCCTCCTACGAGCAGTACTTC.

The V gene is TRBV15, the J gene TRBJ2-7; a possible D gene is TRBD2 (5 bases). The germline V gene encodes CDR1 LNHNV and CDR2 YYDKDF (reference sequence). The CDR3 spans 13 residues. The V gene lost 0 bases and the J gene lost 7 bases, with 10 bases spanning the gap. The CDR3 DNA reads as TGTGCCACCAGCAGAGAGGGAGTGGGGGAGCAGTACTTC. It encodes CATSREGVGEQYF.

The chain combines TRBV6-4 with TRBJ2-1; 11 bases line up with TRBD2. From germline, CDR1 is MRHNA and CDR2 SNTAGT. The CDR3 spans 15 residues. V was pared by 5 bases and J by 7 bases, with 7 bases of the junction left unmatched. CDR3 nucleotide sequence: TGTGCCAGCAGTACCGGACTAGCGGGTAGAAATGAGCAGTTCTTC. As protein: CASSTGLAGRNEQFF.

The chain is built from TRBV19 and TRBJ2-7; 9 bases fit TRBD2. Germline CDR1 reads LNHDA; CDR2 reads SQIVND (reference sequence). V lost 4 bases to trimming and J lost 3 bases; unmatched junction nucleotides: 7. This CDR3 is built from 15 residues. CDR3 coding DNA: TGTGCCAGTAGTAGAGCGGGAGGCCCTTTCTACGAGCAGTACTTC. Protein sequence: CASSRAGGPFYEQYF. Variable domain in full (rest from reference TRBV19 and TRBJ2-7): DGGITQSPKYLFRKEGQNVTLSCEQNLNHDAMYWYRQDPGQGLRLIYYSQIVNDFQKGDIAEGYSVSREKKESFPLTVTSAQKNPTAFYLCASSRAGGPFYEQYFGPGTRLTVT.

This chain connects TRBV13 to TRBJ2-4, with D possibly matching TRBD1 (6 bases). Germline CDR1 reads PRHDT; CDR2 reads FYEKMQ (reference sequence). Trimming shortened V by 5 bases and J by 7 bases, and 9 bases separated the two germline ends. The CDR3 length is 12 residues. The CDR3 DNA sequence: TGTGCCAGCAGCCATAGGGGGAACATTCAGTACTTC. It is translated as CASSHRGNIQYF. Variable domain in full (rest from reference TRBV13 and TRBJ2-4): AAGVIQSPRHLIKEKRETATLKCYPIPRHDTVYWYQQGPGQDPQFLISFYEKMQSDKGSIPDRFSAQQFSDYHSELNMSSLELGDSALYFCASSHRGNIQYFGAGTRLSVL.

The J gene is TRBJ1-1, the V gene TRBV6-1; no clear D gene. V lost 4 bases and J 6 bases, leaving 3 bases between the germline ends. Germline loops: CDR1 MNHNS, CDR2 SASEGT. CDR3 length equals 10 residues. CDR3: CASSAAEAFF. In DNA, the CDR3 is TGTGCCAGCAGTGCGGCTGAAGCTTTCTTT.